This T cell receptor (beta chain) came from a study of cytomegalovirus exposure and HLA in healthy donors. Overall study results and limits: Using the classifier, cytomegalovirus status was reportedly diagnosed with high specificity and sensitivity. The study designated about 180 TCR beta chains cytomegalovirus-associated.

In regard to this clone: What it recognizes is unknown.

The table came from immunoSEQ multiplex PCR; TCRdb's copy has only in-frame clones and leaves some out. The data hold 150,000 to 250,000 clones, with about 79% observed a single time. The CDR3 length is 16 residues. Germline V CDR1 and CDR2: SGHRS, YFSETQ. V lost 3 bases, J lost 4 bases, and 12 bases stayed unmatched. This sequence was found in a woman aged 25-40 years in good health and CMV-seropositive. This sequence joins TRBV5-1 and TRBJ2-7; TRBD2 agrees at 8 bases. The sequenced sample consisted of PBMCs. This CDR3 is CASSSRLSGNEYEQYF. In nucleotides, the CDR3 is TGCGCCAGCAGCTCGCGGCTTAGCGGGAACGAGTACGAGCAGTACTTC.